The 29 T cell receptor beta chains below were found in one sample sequenced in a study of cytomegalovirus exposure and HLA in healthy donors. TCRdb keeps only in-frame clones here, not all; method: immunoSEQ multiplex PCR. The sample includes a few hundred thousand clones, 85% to 90% of them seen just once. Source material: PBMCs. These receptors were taken from a woman between 18 and 29 years old in good health and CMV-seronegative.

This chain links TRBV28 with TRBJ1-2, with 12 bases identical to TRBD1. The CDR3 is 15 amino acids. The V gene end was trimmed by 6 bases and the J gene end by 4 bases; junction bases not matched to a gene: 6. Germline CDR1 is MDHEN and CDR2 is SYDVKM. CDR3: CASSGTGGGGYGYTF. In nucleotides, the CDR3 is TGTGCCAGCAGCGGGACAGGGGGCGGCGGCTATGGCTACACCTTC.

The V gene is TRBV5-4, the J gene TRBJ1-1; no clear D. V was clipped by 1 base and J by 11 bases, with 9 bases between them. This CDR3 comprises 11 residues. The germline V gene encodes CDR1 SGHNT and CDR2 YYREEE (reference sequence). CDR3 coding DNA: TGTGCCAGCAGCTTGAATGGTCAGGCTTTCTTT. Translating gives CASSLNGQAFF. Filled out from reference TRBV5-4 and TRBJ1-1, the complete variable domain reads ETGVTQSPTHLIKTRGQQVTLRCSSQSGHNTVSWYQQALGQGPQFIFQYYREEENGRGNFPPRFSGLQFPNYSSELNVNALELDDSALYLCASSLNGQAFFGQGTRLTVV.

This sequence joins TRBV6-1 and TRBJ1-1; maybe TRBD1 (6 bases). Trimming pared 2 bases from V and 2 bases from J, leaving 12 bases between. The CDR3 has 15 amino acids. CDR1 is MNHNS and CDR2 is SASEGT in the germline V gene. The CDR3, as DNA: TGTGCCAGCAGTGAACAGGGGCGGCTTAACACTGAAGCTTTCTTT. Translation gives CASSEQGRLNTEAFF.

This chain joins TRBV7-3 and TRBJ1-2, with 7 positions matching TRBD1. J lost 2 bases, V lost 2 bases, and 5 bases had no gene match. This CDR3 contains 15 residues. CDR1 SGHTA and CDR2 FQGTGA come from the germline V gene. The CDR3 DNA reads TGTGCCAGCAGCTTAGACAGGGCAGAGAACTATGGCTACACCTTC. Its translation: CASSLDRAENYGYTF.

This chain uses TRBV27 with TRBJ1-5; no reliable D call. V gave up 5 bases and J gave up 0 bases, with 17 bases separating them. The germline gives CDR1 MNHEY, CDR2 SMNVEV (reference sequence). The CDR3 consists of 17 residues. The CDR3 here is CASSPPPREDSNQPQHF. The CDR3 bases are TGTGCCAGCAGTCCCCCACCACGGGAAGATAGCAATCAGCCCCAGCATTTT.

This clone was observed a handful of times. The chain employs TRBV2 and TRBJ2-7; D not resolved. The germline gives CDR1 SNHLY, CDR2 FYNNEI. CDR3 length: 13 residues. V was pared by 3 bases and J by 3 bases, with 9 bases between. CDR3 in DNA: TGTGCCAGCAGTGACGGTTGGGACTACGAGCAGTACGTC. Translating gives CASSDGWDYEQYV.

The chain carries TRBV28 and TRBJ2-7; tentative D call: TRBD1 (6 bases). Deletions cut 5 bases from V and 6 bases from J, with 17 bases between. CDR1 and CDR2 (germline): MDHEN, SYDVKM. This CDR3 has 14 residues. In DNA, the CDR3 is TGTGCCAGCAGTGACGCCAGGGGTCGCTCCGAGCAGTACGTC. Its protein is CASSDARGRSEQYV.

The chain couples TRBV4-1 to TRBJ2-1; 11 bases line up with TRBD2. V was clipped by 3 bases and J by 0 bases; unmatched bases: 7. This CDR3 is 18 amino acids long. The V gene's germline CDR1 is MGHRA and CDR2 YSYEKL. The CDR3 coding sequence is TGCGCCAGCAGCCAGAGGGCCGGGACTAGCGGCTCCTACAATGAGCAGTTCTTC. Translated, it gives CASSQRAGTSGSYNEQFF.

The J gene is TRBJ2-6, the V gene TRBV5-4; 7 positions agree with TRBD1. The trim removed 6 bases at V and 4 bases at J, leaving 10 bases unmatched. The V gene's germline CDR1 is SGHNT and CDR2 YYREEE (reference sequence). CDR3 length: 16 residues. Here the CDR3 reads CASMTGQNAGANVLTF. CDR3 nucleotides: TGTGCCAGCATGACGGGACAGAATGCCGGGGCCAACGTCCTGACTTTC. The variable domain in full, completed from reference TRBV5-4 and TRBJ2-6, reads ETGVTQSPTHLIKTRGQQVTLRCSSQSGHNTVSWYQQALGQGPQFIFQYYREEENGRGNFPPRFSGLQFPNYSSELNVNALELDDSALYLCASMTGQNAGANVLTFGAGSRLTVL.

This clone was detected a few times. The chain combines TRBV4-1 with TRBJ1-5; D remains ambiguous. Germline lookup yields CDR1 MGHRA and CDR2 YSYEKL. This CDR3 spans 13 amino acids. Trimming removed 6 bases at V and 7 bases at J, with 13 bases between. CDR3 DNA sequence: TGCGCCAGCAGTAAAGCACTGAGGCAGCCCCAGCATTTT. This sequence encodes CASSKALRQPQHF.

The chain links TRBV6-5 to TRBJ2-7; D gene unclear. Germline V lookup: CDR1 MNHEY, CDR2 SVGAGI. Trimming removed 3 bases from V and 0 bases from J, with 12 bases in between. The CDR3 has 15 amino acids. CDR3 coding DNA: TGTGCCAGCAGTTATCGCGAAGTCGTCTCCTACGAGCAGTACTTC. Translated, it gives CASSYREVVSYEQYF.

V is TRBV2 and J is TRBJ1-2, with unresolved D. CDR1 is SNHLY and CDR2 is FYNNEI in the germline V gene. CDR3 size: 13 residues. The V and J ends lost 7 bases and 4 bases respectively, with 13 bases between them. CDR3 in amino acids: CASISGPIYGYTF. The CDR3 coding sequence is TGTGCCAGCATATCGGGTCCTATCTATGGCTACACCTTC.

The chain has TRBV9 and TRBJ1-1; 7 bases map to TRBD1. Germline loops: CDR1 SGDLS, CDR2 YYNGEE. This CDR3 is 17 amino acids long. After removal of 3 bases from V and 0 bases from J, the junction contained 11 bases not matched to a gene. The CDR3, as DNA: TGTGCCAGCAGCGCAACAGGGGCGCGGGGTTTGAACACTGAAGCTTTCTTT. The encoded protein is CASSATGARGLNTEAFF.

The chain is built from TRBV10-3 and TRBJ1-5; tentatively, D is TRBD1 (6 bases). From germline, CDR1 is ENHRY and CDR2 SYGVKD. This CDR3 has 13 residues. The germline V and J ends were trimmed by 8 bases and 6 bases, with 14 bases remaining between them. The DNA of the CDR3 is TGTGCCATCTCCCAGGGGCCAGGTCAGCCCCAGCATTTT. It specifies CAISQGPGQPQHF.

V gene TRBV5-1 combines with J gene TRBJ2-3; 8 nucleotides line up with TRBD2. The ends lost 7 bases at V and 1 base at J; junction bases unmatched: 11. Germline V gives CDR1 SGHRS, CDR2 YFSETQ. The CDR3 spans 16 residues. CDR3 sequence reads: CASSAGTRSGTDTQYF. The CDR3 region has the DNA TGCGCCAGCTCAGCTGGGACTAGATCGGGCACAGATACGCAGTATTTT.

The chain combines TRBV7-9 with TRBJ1-4; TRBD1 might be the D (6 bases). Germline V lookup: CDR1 SEHNR, CDR2 FQNEAQ (reference sequence). V was pared by 5 bases and J by 0 bases, with 16 bases between. CDR3 length: 17 residues. CDR3 in DNA: TGTGCCAGCAGCCTGCGGACAGCTCGGGCAACTAATGAAAAACTGTTTTTT. Translation gives CASSLRTARATNEKLFF.

The genes are TRBV2 and TRBJ2-7, with 14 bases lining up with TRBD2. V lost 8 bases to trimming and J lost 1 base; unmatched junction nucleotides: 1. Germline CDR1 and CDR2: SNHLY and FYNNEI. There are 14 residues in the CDR3. CDR3 DNA: TGTGCCAGCGGACTAGCGGGGGGATCCTACGAGCAGTACTTC. Protein sequence: CASGLAGGSYEQYF.

The chain combines TRBV30 with TRBJ1-2; D gene uncertain. V lost 4 bases to trimming and J lost 6 bases, with 21 bases between them. The CDR3 is 15 amino acids. Germline V lookup: CDR1 GTSNPN, CDR2 SVGIG (reference sequence). The CDR3 DNA sequence: TGTGCCTGGATTCCCAGGCTGAGGGTGGTGGATGGCTACACCTTC. It translates to CAWIPRLRVVDGYTF. Filled out from reference TRBV30 and TRBJ1-2, the complete variable domain reads SQTIHQWPATLVQPVGSPLSLECTVEGTSNPNLYWYRQAAGRGLQLLFYSVGIGQISSEVPQNLSASRPQDRQFILSSKKLLLSDSGFYLCAWIPRLRVVDGYTFGSGTRLTVV.

The chain links TRBV5-1 to TRBJ2-5, with D perhaps matching TRBD1 (5 bases). CDR1 is SGHRS, CDR2 YFSETQ, per germline. CDR3 length: 13 amino acids. V was shortened by 7 bases and J by 5 bases, with 15 bases between the two germline ends. CDR3 sequence: CASRVGDTETQYF. The CDR3 nucleotides read TGCGCCAGCCGGGTAGGGGATACGGAGACCCAGTACTTC. The full variable domain, completed using reference TRBV5-1 and TRBJ2-5, is KAGVTQTPRYLIKTRGQQVTLSCSPISGHRSVSWYQQTPGQGLQFLFEYFSETQRNKGNFPGRFSGRQFSNSRSEMNVSTLELGDSALYLCASRVGDTETQYFGPGTRLLVL.

This clone was detected a few times. The chain joins TRBV27 to TRBJ1-2, with a possible D match to TRBD1 (5 bases). V lost 4 bases to trimming and J lost 8 bases, with 14 bases between them. CDR3 length: 13 residues. From germline, CDR1 is MNHEY and CDR2 SMNVEV (reference sequence). CDR3 sequence reads: CASSSSGTRGYTF. The CDR3 nucleotides are TGTGCCAGCAGTTCCTCCGGGACTAGGGGCTACACCTTC.

This clone was detected only a few times. The chain combines TRBV2 with TRBJ1-2, with a weak D call TRBD1 (6 bases). CDR3 size: 11 residues. V lost 7 bases, J lost 8 bases, and 11 bases lay in between. From germline, CDR1 is SNHLY and CDR2 FYNNEI. CDR3 residues: CASTGQLGYTF. The CDR3 bases are TGTGCCAGCACCGGACAGCTGGGCTACACCTTC.

V is TRBV9 and J is TRBJ1-5, with 9 bases identical to TRBD1. CDR1 and CDR2 from the germline V gene are SGDLS and YYNGEE. The CDR3 contains 15 residues. The trim removed 4 bases at V and 4 bases at J, leaving 6 bases unmatched. The CDR3: CASSPGQGRNQPQHF. Here the CDR3 DNA reads TGTGCCAGCAGCCCCGGACAGGGGAGGAATCAGCCCCAGCATTTT.

The chain uses TRBV19 and TRBJ1-1; D may be TRBD1 (6 bases). V was pared by 3 bases and J by 7 bases, with 15 bases between. From germline, CDR1 is LNHDA and CDR2 SQIVND (reference sequence). CDR3 length equals 14 residues. This CDR3 reads CASSIIVGADEAFF. CDR3 DNA: TGTGCCAGTAGTATCATCGTGGGGGCTGATGAAGCTTTCTTT.

A single count supports this clone. J is TRBJ2-2 and V is TRBV28; D might be TRBD2 (6 bases). This CDR3 contains 13 residues. Trimming removed 6 bases at V and 6 bases at J, with 11 bases between. Germline V lookup: CDR1 MDHEN, CDR2 SYDVKM. The CDR3 protein is CASSLGGAGELFF. CDR3 DNA sequence: TGTGCCAGCAGCCTAGGCGGGGCCGGGGAGCTGTTTTTT. The full variable domain, its missing parts supplied by reference TRBV28 and TRBJ2-2, is DVKVTQSSRYLVKRTGEKVFLECVQDMDHENMFWYRQDPGLGLRLIYFSYDVKMKEKGDIPEGYSVSREKKERFSLILESASTNQTSMYLCASSLGGAGELFFGEGSRLTVL.

The rearrangement links TRBV28 to TRBJ2-1, with D tentatively TRBD2 (6 bases). The CDR3 is 15 amino acids. Trimming removed 7 bases at V and 0 bases at J, with 13 bases between. Germline assignment: CDR1 MDHEN and CDR2 SYDVKM. The CDR3 loop is CASTPHGSSYNEQFF. The CDR3 region has the DNA TGTGCCAGCACCCCCCACGGGAGCTCCTACAATGAGCAGTTCTTC.

The chain links TRBV7-2 to TRBJ2-2; D uncertain. V was cut by 5 bases and J by 5 bases, with 12 bases left in between. Germline-derived CDR1 and CDR2 are SGHTA and FQGNSA. The CDR3 is 14 amino acids. DNA for the CDR3: TGTGCCAGCAGCCTATCGTCGTTAACCGGGGAGCTGTTTTTT. Translating it yields CASSLSSLTGELFF.

The rearrangement uses TRBV18 and TRBJ1-2; D possibly corresponds to TRBD1 (6 bases). The ends were cut back, 3 bases at V and 4 bases at J, with 12 bases in the middle. Per the germline V gene, CDR1 is KGHSH and CDR2 is LQKENI. The CDR3 loop spans 14 amino acids. The CDR3 region is CASSPQGLRYGYTF. Here the CDR3 DNA reads TGTGCCAGCTCACCCCAGGGGCTGCGCTATGGCTACACCTTC. Filled out from reference TRBV18 and TRBJ1-2, the complete variable domain reads NAGVMQNPRHLVRRRGQEARLRCSPMKGHSHVYWYRQLPEEGLKFMVYLQKENIIDESGMPKERFSAEFPKEGPSILRIQQVVRGDSAAYFCASSPQGLRYGYTFGSGTRLTVV.

This clone was detected only once. This chain uses TRBV28 with TRBJ2-3; D unresolved. Germline CDR1 reads MDHEN; CDR2 reads SYDVKM. V lost 2 bases, J lost 2 bases, and 11 bases lay in between. The CDR3 has 15 residues. The CDR3 loop reads CASSLIDTLTDTQYF. DNA for the CDR3: TGTGCCAGCAGTTTAATAGATACCCTCACAGATACGCAGTATTTT.

CDR3 DNA: TGTGCCATCAGTGAGTCCGGGGGGATGCAGCCCCAGCATTTT. The encoded protein is CAISESGGMQPQHF. The rearrangement links TRBV10-3 to TRBJ1-5, with D possibly TRBD1 on 5 matching bases. The CDR3 is made up of 14 amino acids. Germline V gene lookup returns CDR1 ENHRY and CDR2 SYGVKD. Trimming took off 0 bases at V and 7 bases at J, with 10 bases between the two ends.